These T cell receptor beta chains were read from a single sample in a study of cytomegalovirus exposure and HLA in healthy donors. Generated by immunoSEQ multiplex PCR, the TCRdb table keeps only in-frame clones and is missing some. This sample has approximately 110,000 clones; about 82% occur once, and the top ten carry about 2%. The source material was PBMCs. These receptors were obtained from a man aged 45 to 65 in good health and CMV-seronegative. Both conserved end residues are part of each CDR3. The D gene is left open where the match is weak. Some rows mark clone size as missing; the rest say once, few, many or name a class of expanded clone.

TRBJ2-6	few	TRBV4-3	TRBD1	TGCGCCAGCAGCCACGACAGGGGGCCCCGCAGGGGGGCCAACGTCCTGACTTTC	CASSHDRGPRRGANVLTF
TRBJ2-2	few	TRBV29-1	NA	TGCAGCGTTGAGAGCGCGAACACCGGGGAGCTGTTTTTT	CSVESANTGELFF
TRBJ1-2	once	TRBV9	NA	TGTGCCAGCAGCCCCCTGGGGGGGATCTATGGCTACACCTTC	CASSPLGGIYGYTF
TRBJ2-1	once	TRBV5-1	NA	TGCGCCAGCAGCTTAACCAGCGATGAGCAGTTCTTC	CASSLTSDEQFF
TRBJ1-2	few	TRBV10-1	NA	TGCGCCAGCAGTGAGTCGCCAGGGCCCTTCTATGGCTACACCTTC	CASSESPGPFYGYTF
TRBJ1-2	NA	TRBV28	NA	TGTGCCAGCAGTTTTTACAGGCTCTGGGGCTACACCTTC	CASSFYRLWGYTF
TRBJ1-1	NA	TRBV6-1	NA	TGTGCCAGCAGTGATTATGACACCGGCGTAGGCACTGAAGCTTTCTTT	CASSDYDTGVGTEAFF
TRBJ1-3	NA	TRBV7-2	NA	TGTGCCAGCAGCTTAGGTACGCGAAGCTCTGGAAACACCATATATTTT	CASSLGTRSSGNTIYF
TRBJ1-1	NA	TRBV18	TRBD1	TGTGCCAGCTCACCACCAACCACAGGGGTGAACACTGAAGCTTTCTTT	CASSPPTTGVNTEAFF
TRBJ2-5	NA	TRBV30	NA	TGTGCCTGGAGCCAAATACACGGAACGGGAGAGCAGTACTTC	CAWSQIHGTGEQYF
TRBJ1-2	NA	TRBV6-5	NA	TGTGCCAGCAGTTACTCGCGCCAGGGATCGGGCTATGGCTACACCTTC	CASSYSRQGSGYGYTF
TRBJ1-4	once	TRBV5-1	NA	TGCGCCAGCAGCCTCGGCGGGGCAGGGACTAATGAAAAACTGTTTTTT	CASSLGGAGTNEKLFF
TRBJ1-5	NA	TRBV28	NA	TGTGCCAGCAGTTGGGAGAATAGCAATCAGCCCCAGCATTTT	CASSWENSNQPQHF
TRBJ1-3	NA	TRBV5-1	TRBD1	TGCGCCAGCAGCTTGGGGACAGGGTTTGGAAACACCATATATTTT	CASSLGTGFGNTIYF
TRBJ1-4	NA	TRBV18	NA	TGTGCCAGCTCACCACGGGGGCTATACGCCGAAAAACTGTTTTTT	CASSPRGLYAEKLFF
TRBJ2-1	NA	TRBV6-5	NA	TGTGCCAGCAGTTACGGGCTACCCTCCTACAATGAGCAGTTCTTC	CASSYGLPSYNEQFF
TRBJ2-5	NA	TRBV29-1	NA	TGCAGCGTTGGGGTCGCGGGGGAGACCCAGTACTTC	CSVGVAGETQYF
TRBJ2-3	once	TRBV9	NA	TGTGCCAGCAGCGTAGGCCCAGGCACAGATACGCAGTATTTT	CASSVGPGTDTQYF
TRBJ2-5	once	TRBV5-4	TRBD2	TGTGCCAGCAGCTCGGGGGGGCACCAAGAGACCCAGTACTTC	CASSSGGHQETQYF
TRBJ1-2	NA	TRBV5-5	TRBD1	TGTGCCAGCAGCATCCGGACAGGGGACTATGGCTACACCTTC	CASSIRTGDYGYTF
TRBJ2-5	NA	TRBV6-6	NA	TGTGCCAGCAGTTACTCGGGTGGGTCATCGGGGGAGACCCAGTACTTC	CASSYSGGSSGETQYF
TRBJ1-1	NA	TRBV18	NA	TGTGCCAGCTCACGCCAGGAGAACACTGAAGCTTTCTTT	CASSRQENTEAFF
TRBJ2-1	NA	TRBV28	NA	TGTGCCAGCAGCTCGCTTCCGGGACAAATGGATGAGCAGTTCTTC	CASSSLPGQMDEQFF
TRBJ1-5	NA	TRBV7-8	TRBD1	TGTGCCAGTACTAGACAGGGGAGGTGGGATCAGCCCCAGCATTTT	CASTRQGRWDQPQHF
TRBJ1-2	NA	TRBV5-5	TRBD1	TGTGCCAGCACCGAGGACAGGGGCTATGGCTACACCTTC	CASTEDRGYGYTF
TRBJ1-1	NA	TRBV7-2	NA	TGTGCCAGCAGCTTAATGGGGGCTGGCACTGAAGCTTTCTTT	CASSLMGAGTEAFF
TRBJ1-6	NA	TRBV5-1	TRBD1	TGCGCCAGCAGCAAGGGGACAGGGAATTCACCCCTCCACTTT	CASSKGTGNSPLHF
TRBJ2-1	NA	TRBV6-1	TRBD2	TGTGCCAGCATACTAGCGGGGGACAATGAGCAGTTCTTC	CASILAGDNEQFF
TRBJ2-7	once	TRBV7-2	TRBD2	TGTGCCAGCGGGCTAGCGGGTGGGGGCTACGAGCAGTACTTC	CASGLAGGGYEQYF
TRBJ1-1	NA	TRBV25-1	NA	TGTGCCAGCAGCAATTTCCAGGGGACTGAAGCTTTCTTT	CASSNFQGTEAFF
TRBJ1-4	NA	TRBV5-5	TRBD1	TGTGCCAGCAGCGTAGGACAGGGGATTAATGAAAAACTGTTTTTT	CASSVGQGINEKLFF
TRBJ1-6	NA	TRBV6-1	TRBD1	TGTGCCAGCAGCGTTCAGGGGGCCTTGGATTCACCCCTCCACTTT	CASSVQGALDSPLHF
TRBJ1-1	NA	TRBV7-8	NA	TGTGCCAGCAGCTTTTCCCGGTTCACTGAAGCTTTCTTT	CASSFSRFTEAFF
TRBJ2-2	NA	TRBV7-7	TRBD1	TGTGCCAGCAGCTCGGGACAGGGGGCGACCGGGGAGCTGTTTTTT	CASSSGQGATGELFF
TRBJ1-3	once	TRBV19	NA	TGTGCCAGTACCCAACAGGGTCTCGGTGGAAACACCATATATTTT	CASTQQGLGGNTIYF
TRBJ1-1	NA	TRBV5-1	NA	TGCGCCAGCAGCTTTAGAGGGTATGAAGCTTTCTTT	CASSFRGYEAFF
TRBJ1-1	once	TRBV4-2	NA	TGTGCCAGCAGCCAAGATACAGGGCTGAACACTGAAGCTTTCTTT	CASSQDTGLNTEAFF
TRBJ1-2	once	TRBV4-1	NA	TGCGCCAGCAGCCCCGGCCCAGGGGCTAACTATGGCTACACCTTC	CASSPGPGANYGYTF
TRBJ1-6	NA	TRBV18	TRBD1	TGTGCCAGCTCGACGGGACAGGGGGAGAATTCACCCCTCCACTTT	CASSTGQGENSPLHF
TRBJ1-5	NA	TRBV6-1	NA	TGTGCCAGCAGGCAACAGGGTCCCAATCAGCCCCAGCATTTT	CASRQQGPNQPQHF
TRBJ2-3	NA	TRBV19	NA	TGTGCCAGTAATTCGGGGGAGGTGACAGATACGCAGTATTTT	CASNSGEVTDTQYF
TRBJ2-3	NA	TRBV7-3	NA	TGTGCCAGCAGCTTAAACCCCACGGAGGGGCTCACAGATACGCAGTATTTT	CASSLNPTEGLTDTQYF
TRBJ2-3	NA	TRBV7-9	NA	TGTGCCAGCAGCTTTTTGAGTTCTAGGGGGATCACAGATACGCAGTATTTT	CASSFLSSRGITDTQYF
TRBJ2-7	NA	TRBV7-9	TRBD1	TGTTCCAGCAGTCCTACACAGGGGAGCTCCTACGAGCAGTACTTC	CSSSPTQGSSYEQYF
TRBJ2-6	NA	TRBV7-8	NA	TGTGCCAGCAGCACACACAGGGTGAGCTCTGGGGCCAACGTCCTGACTTTC	CASSTHRVSSGANVLTF
TRBJ1-2	NA	TRBV11-1	TRBD1	TGTGCCAGCAGCGGAACCGGGACAGGGCGATATGGCTACACCTTC	CASSGTGTGRYGYTF
TRBJ1-1	NA	TRBV29-1	NA	TGCAGCGTGGCAAGCGACGGGAACACTGAAGCTTTCTTT	CSVASDGNTEAFF
TRBJ2-1	NA	TRBV10-3	TRBD1	TGTGCCATCAGTGAGTGGGCGGACAGGTACAATGAGCAGTTCTTC	CAISEWADRYNEQFF
TRBJ1-2	NA	TRBV6-5	TRBD1	TGTGCCAGCAAAACACCGAGGGGGCTCGACTATGGCTACACCTTC	CASKTPRGLDYGYTF
TRBJ2-5	NA	TRBV10-2	TRBD2	TGCGCCAGCAGTGGGGGGCTAGGGACTAGCGGGGGAGTACAAGAGACCCAGTACTTC	CASSGGLGTSGGVQETQYF
TRBJ1-6	NA	TRBV5-4	NA	TGTGCCAGCAGCTTGGGTCAGGGGAATTCACCCCTCCACTTT	CASSLGQGNSPLHF
TRBJ1-5	NA	TRBV19	NA	TGTGCCAGTAATCAACAGGTTAATCAGCCCCAGCATTTT	CASNQQVNQPQHF
TRBJ1-2	NA	TRBV2	NA	TGTGCCAGCGGGAGGGGCCACTATGGCTACACCTTC	CASGRGHYGYTF
TRBJ2-7	NA	TRBV7-2	TRBD2	TGTGCCAGCAGCTATGCCGGGACTAGCGTCGGAGAGCAGTACTTC	CASSYAGTSVGEQYF
TRBJ1-6	NA	TRBV9	NA	TGTGCCTCGGCCCTAGTTAATTCACCCCTCCACTTT	CASALVNSPLHF
TRBJ2-7	NA	TRBV18	NA	TGTGCCAGCTCACCAACTAGCTCCTACGAGCAGTACTTC	CASSPTSSYEQYF
TRBJ2-2	NA	TRBV11-2	TRBD1	TGTGCCAGTACACAGGGGGCGAACACCGGGGAGCTGTTTTTT	CASTQGANTGELFF
TRBJ2-3	NA	TRBV7-8	NA	TGTGCCAGCAGCTTATGGAGTAGCACAGATACGCAGTATTTT	CASSLWSSTDTQYF
TRBJ1-6	NA	TRBV5-5	NA	TGTGCCAGCAGCTTGGGACAGTACACCTATAATTCACCCCTCCACTTT	CASSLGQYTYNSPLHF